Given below is one T cell receptor beta chain in context. The data are from a study of blood T cell repertoires in COVID-19. Data came from immunoSEQ multiplex PCR; TCRdb stores just in-frame clones and leaves some out. This repertoire shows almost 350,000 clones, about 88% found once; its top ten account for 1%. This CDR3 contains 11 residues. Germline assignment: CDR1 SGHAT and CDR2 FQNNGV. With 8 bases removed from V and 2 bases from J, the gap between germline ends came to 6 bases. A COVID-19 case had been met by exposed participants during the 2 weeks before study entry. This receptor was obtained from a woman aged 30 to 39 who had been exposed to COVID-19. Sequenced: PBMCs or T cells enriched from blood (not recorded which). The rearrangement links TRBV11-2 to TRBJ1-2; D is undetermined. CDR3 in amino acids: CASGQNYGYTF. CDR3 DNA sequence: TGTGCCAGCGGGCAGAACTATGGCTACACCTTC.